The 2 T cell receptor beta chains reported below all come from one sample, sequenced in a study of blood T cell repertoires in COVID-19. The table came from immunoSEQ multiplex PCR; TCRdb's copy has only in-frame clones and leaves some out. The data hold around 320,000 clones, with 90% observed a single time. The sample comprised PBMCs or T cells enriched from blood (not recorded which). These receptors came from a woman in her late teens or twenties with acute COVID-19.

V is TRBV14 and J is TRBJ2-7; weak D call: TRBD1 (6 bases). The CDR3 is 13 residues long. CDR1 and CDR2 from the germline V gene are SGHDN and FVKESK. The V end was cut by 3 bases, the J end by 6 bases, with 12 bases between. The CDR3 is CASSQGARAEQYF. The CDR3 coding sequence is TGTGCCAGCAGCCAGGGGGCCCGAGCCGAGCAGTACTTC.

The chain recombines TRBV10-2 with TRBJ1-3, with D tentatively TRBD1 (5 bases). This CDR3 spans 12 amino acids. Germline loops: CDR1 WSHSY, CDR2 SAAADI. V lost 8 bases and J 5 bases, leaving 10 bases between the germline ends. CDR3 sequence reads: CASSGVRNTIYF. The CDR3 nucleotides are TGCGCCAGCTCGGGGGTTAGAAACACCATATATTTT.